This passage covers 17 T cell receptor beta chains from one sample sequenced in a study of blood T cell repertoires in COVID-19. Clones were sequenced by immunoSEQ multiplex PCR, and TCRdb holds only the in-frame ones, with some missing. The table lists 170,000 or so clones, 87% of them singletons. Sequencing input: PBMCs or T cells enriched from blood (not recorded which). All receptors derive from a woman in her fifties or sixties who had recovered from COVID-19.

The chain joins TRBV7-2 to TRBJ2-1, with TRBD2 matching over 13 bases. The V gene end was trimmed by 3 bases and the J gene end by 4 bases; junction bases not matched to a gene: 6. This CDR3 has 17 residues. Germline CDR1 reads SGHTA; CDR2 reads FQGNSA. CDR3 in amino acids: CASSFRRLAGGYNEQFF. The CDR3 DNA reads TGTGCCAGCAGCTTCCGCCGACTAGCGGGGGGATACAATGAGCAGTTCTTC.

The V gene is TRBV6-5, the J gene TRBJ2-7; 9 bases line up with TRBD1. This CDR3 is 15 amino acids long. Germline CDR1 and CDR2: MNHEY and SVGAGI. Trimming cost V 6 bases and J 4 bases; bases outside gene matches: 10. The CDR3 is CASSAPGQGWYEQYF. CDR3 coding DNA: TGTGCCAGCAGCGCTCCGGGACAGGGCTGGTACGAGCAGTACTTC.

This clone was detected only once. The rearrangement joins TRBV11-2 to TRBJ1-2; no clear D. Germline V gene lookup returns CDR1 SGHAT and CDR2 FQNNGV. The ends were cut back, 2 bases at V and 1 base at J, with 11 bases in the middle. The CDR3 contains 15 residues. The CDR3 sequence is CASSLSWNYNYGYTF. Here the CDR3 DNA reads TGTGCCAGCAGCTTATCGTGGAACTATAACTATGGCTACACCTTC.

The chain joins TRBV5-4 to TRBJ2-3; D may be TRBD2 (6 bases). The CDR3 has 15 residues. V lost 0 bases and J 6 bases, leaving 14 bases between the germline ends. Germline V gene lookup returns CDR1 SGHNT and CDR2 YYREEE (reference sequence). The CDR3 DNA reads as TGTGCCAGCAGCTTGGACGGGAGCCTGGGGGATACGCAGTATTTT. Amino acids: CASSLDGSLGDTQYF.

This rearrangement joins TRBV2 to TRBJ1-2, with D unresolved. Looked up from germline, CDR1 is SNHLY and CDR2 is FYNNEI. Trimming left V 7 bases short and J 7 bases short, with 13 bases between. The CDR3 consists of 12 residues. The CDR3 DNA sequence: TGTGCCAGCACCGGCCTCGGGTTTGGCTACACCTTC. Translated, it gives CASTGLGFGYTF.

The chain carries TRBV5-6 and TRBJ2-6; D unresolved. CDR1 SGHDT and CDR2 YYEEEE come from the germline V gene. The CDR3 has 15 amino acids. The V and J ends lost 3 bases and 4 bases respectively, with 11 bases between them. CDR3 sequence: CASSSYTAGANVLTF. CDR3 in DNA: TGTGCCAGCAGCTCGTATACAGCCGGGGCCAACGTCCTGACTTTC.

The chain uses TRBV7-8 and TRBJ1-2; 9 positions agree with TRBD1. The CDR3 sequence is 14 residues long. V shed 3 bases and J 2 bases; nucleotides not matched to a gene: 1. Germline V gene data show CDR1 as SGHVS and CDR2 as FQNEAQ. The DNA of the CDR3 is TGTGCCAGCAGCTTCGGGACAGGGAACTATGGCTACACCTTC. Translating it yields CASSFGTGNYGYTF. Using reference TRBV7-8 and TRBJ1-2 for the parts outside the CDR3, the full variable domain is GAGVSQSPRYKVAKRGQDVALRCDPISGHVSLFWYQQALGQGPEFLTYFQNEAQLDKSGLPSDRFFAERPEGSVSTLKIQRTQQEDSAVYLCASSFGTGNYGYTFGSGTRLTVV.

This chain joins TRBV2 and TRBJ1-6; the match to TRBD1 covers 8 bases. The CDR3 extends over 17 amino acids. Germline trimming cut 2 bases from V and 0 bases from J; bases unmatched to any gene: 3. Looked up from germline, CDR1 is SNHLY and CDR2 is FYNNEI. Written as DNA, the CDR3 is TGTGCCAGCAGTGAAAGGACAGGGAGCTCCTATAATTCACCCCTCCACTTT. This encodes CASSERTGSSYNSPLHF.

The chain uses TRBV28 and TRBJ2-5; the D gene is possibly TRBD1 (5 bases). The CDR3 sequence is 12 residues long. Trimming stripped 7 bases from V and 1 base from J, with 7 bases between. Germline V gene lookup returns CDR1 MDHEN and CDR2 SYDVKM. Here the CDR3 reads CASKQAQETQYF. As DNA, the CDR3 is TGTGCCAGCAAACAGGCCCAAGAGACCCAGTACTTC.

There are a few counts of this clone. The chain couples TRBV15 to TRBJ1-2; 10 nucleotides agree with TRBD1. This CDR3 is 14 amino acids long. With 7 bases clipped from V and 6 bases from J, the junction kept 8 bases outside the gene matches. Germline V gives CDR1 LNHNV, CDR2 YYDKDF (reference sequence). As DNA, the CDR3 is TGTGCCACCACTCCCGGGGGACAGGGGCATGGCTACACCTTC. Translated: CATTPGGQGHGYTF.

The V call is TRBV5-8, the J call TRBJ1-3; 7 positions match TRBD1. V lost 5 bases, J lost 3 bases, and 8 bases stayed unmatched. CDR3 length equals 15 residues. The germline CDR1 and CDR2 sequences are SGHTS and YDEGEE. DNA for the CDR3: TGTGCCAGCAGTCCTGACAGGGAGTATGGAAACACCATATATTTT. This translates into CASSPDREYGNTIYF. The whole variable domain, remainder taken from reference TRBV5-8 and TRBJ1-3, is EAGVTQSPTHLIKTRGQQATLRCSPISGHTSVYWYQQALGLGLQFLLWYDEGEERNRGNFPPRFSGRQFPNYSSELNVNALELEDSALYLCASSPDREYGNTIYFGEGSWLTVV.

J is TRBJ2-1 and V is TRBV4-1; 14 bases align to TRBD2. Per germline, CDR1 MGHRA and CDR2 YSYEKL. The CDR3 covers 15 residues. Trimming took 4 bases from V and 15 from J; bases not matched to a gene: 11. CDR3 amino acids: CASSPASGTSGSRFF. The CDR3 DNA follows: TGCGCCAGCAGCCCAGCCTCCGGGACTAGCGGGAGCCGGTTCTTC.

The chain has TRBV18 and TRBJ1-1; 8 bases fit TRBD1. The CDR3 length is 14 residues. In germline, CDR1 is KGHSH, CDR2 LQKENI. J lost 5 bases, V lost 4 bases, and 6 bases had no gene match. CDR3 DNA sequence: TGTGCCAGCTCACTAACAGGGGGTAAGACTGAAGCTTTCTTT. Its translation: CASSLTGGKTEAFF.

This chain uses TRBV19 with TRBJ1-5; a possible D gene is TRBD1 (6 bases). Trimming cost V 5 bases and J 0 bases, with 11 bases left between them. The CDR3 is 15 residues long. CDR1 LNHDA and CDR2 SQIVND come from the germline V gene (reference sequence). This chain's CDR3 is CASSWTVRSNQPQHF. The CDR3 coding sequence is TGTGCCAGTAGTTGGACAGTACGTAGCAATCAGCCCCAGCATTTT.

This chain links TRBV19 with TRBJ1-4, with TRBD1 matching 7 bases. The CDR3 extends over 15 amino acids. Per the germline V gene, CDR1 is LNHDA and CDR2 is SQIVND (reference sequence). V lost 9 bases, J lost 2 bases, and 9 bases stayed unmatched. CDR3 sequence reads: CASLKTGNTNEKLFF. The CDR3 DNA reads TGTGCCAGCTTAAAGACAGGGAACACTAATGAAAAACTGTTTTTT.

The V call is TRBV7-2, the J call TRBJ2-2; no clear D gene. This CDR3 region has 16 residues. Trimming left V 0 bases short and J 4 bases short, with 12 bases between. Germline lookup yields CDR1 SGHTA and CDR2 FQGNSA. The CDR3, as DNA: TGTGCCAGCAGCTTAGCTCTACTAACCATCACCGGGGAGCTGTTTTTT. It specifies CASSLALLTITGELFF.

The rearrangement links TRBV28 to TRBJ2-5, with TRBD2 identical over 8 bases. V lost 6 bases to trimming and J lost 1 base; unmatched junction nucleotides: 4. The CDR3 runs 14 residues. The germline CDR1 and CDR2 sequences are MDHEN and SYDVKM. The chain's CDR3 is CASRPTSAQETQYF. The CDR3 DNA follows: TGTGCCAGCAGACCGACTAGCGCCCAAGAGACCCAGTACTTC. Full variable domain (missing parts from reference TRBV28 and TRBJ2-5): DVKVTQSSRYLVKRTGEKVFLECVQDMDHENMFWYRQDPGLGLRLIYFSYDVKMKEKGDIPEGYSVSREKKERFSLILESASTNQTSMYLCASRPTSAQETQYFGPGTRLLVL.